A selection of T cell receptor beta chains follows, all from one sample in a study of blood T cell repertoires in COVID-19. Data came from immunoSEQ multiplex PCR; TCRdb stores just in-frame clones and leaves some out. The table includes roughly 430,000 clones, about 88% detected once. Material for sequencing was PBMCs or T cells enriched from blood (not recorded which). All receptors derive from a woman aged 18-29 years who had been exposed to COVID-19. CDR3s include the opening cysteine and the closing phenylalanine or tryptophan. The D gene is left open where the match is weak. Clone size is shown for a subset of rows, as once, few, many or a class of expanded clone.

v_gene: TRBV6-2/TRBV6-3
j_gene: TRBJ2-1
abundance: -
d_gene: TRBD1
CDR3nt: TGTGCCAGCAGTTATCCTGGACAGGGGGCCAACAATGAGCAGTTCTTC
CDR3aa: CASSYPGQGANNEQFF

v_gene: TRBV5-4
j_gene: TRBJ2-5
abundance: -
d_gene: -
CDR3nt: TGTGCCAGCAGCTTGGGAGGCATTGGAGGAGAAGAGACCCAGTACTTC
CDR3aa: CASSLGGIGGEETQYF

v_gene: TRBV7-8
j_gene: TRBJ2-7
abundance: -
d_gene: -
CDR3nt: TGTGCCAGCAGCACCGACAGATTCTACGAGCAGTACTTC
CDR3aa: CASSTDRFYEQYF

v_gene: TRBV18
j_gene: TRBJ2-3
abundance: -
d_gene: TRBD2
CDR3nt: TGTGCCAGCCATCGGACTAGCGGAGTCTTCACAGATACGCAGTATTTT
CDR3aa: CASHRTSGVFTDTQYF

v_gene: TRBV7-8
j_gene: TRBJ2-1
abundance: -
d_gene: -
CDR3nt: TGTGCCAGCAGCCCCCACCAGAACAATGAGCAGTTCTTC
CDR3aa: CASSPHQNNEQFF

v_gene: TRBV29-1
j_gene: TRBJ2-5
abundance: -
d_gene: -
CDR3nt: TGCAGCGTTGGGGGCGAGACCCAGTACTTC
CDR3aa: CSVGGETQYF

v_gene: TRBV5-6
j_gene: TRBJ2-2
abundance: -
d_gene: TRBD1
CDR3nt: TGTGCCAGCAGTTTCAAATTTTCTCCGGGACAGGTTAACACCGGGGAGCTGTTTTTT
CDR3aa: CASSFKFSPGQVNTGELFF

v_gene: TRBV7-9
j_gene: TRBJ2-1
abundance: once
d_gene: -
CDR3nt: TGTGCCAGCAGCTTAGTAGGGCCAGGGCTCTACAATGAGCAGTTCTTC
CDR3aa: CASSLVGPGLYNEQFF

v_gene: TRBV6-1
j_gene: TRBJ1-2
abundance: -
d_gene: TRBD1
CDR3nt: TGTGCCAGCAGTGAAGATAGGACAGGAGCTAACTATGGCTACACCTTC
CDR3aa: CASSEDRTGANYGYTF

v_gene: TRBV19
j_gene: TRBJ2-7
abundance: -
d_gene: TRBD1
CDR3nt: TGTGCCAGCCGCCCGGGACAGGGGTTTTACGAGCAGTACTTC
CDR3aa: CASRPGQGFYEQYF

v_gene: TRBV18
j_gene: TRBJ1-4
abundance: -
d_gene: -
CDR3nt: TGTGCCAGCTCACCACAGGGGGAAGGGGAAAAACTGTTTTTT
CDR3aa: CASSPQGEGEKLFF

v_gene: TRBV5-1
j_gene: TRBJ2-1
abundance: -
d_gene: TRBD1
CDR3nt: TGCGCCAGCAGCTTAGGACAGGGGGCTGCTGAGCAGTTCTTC
CDR3aa: CASSLGQGAAEQFF

v_gene: TRBV5-5
j_gene: TRBJ2-2
abundance: -
d_gene: -
CDR3nt: TGTGCCAGCAGCTTGGAGGGAGTCCACACCGGGGAGCTGTTTTTT
CDR3aa: CASSLEGVHTGELFF

v_gene: TRBV28
j_gene: TRBJ2-6
abundance: -
d_gene: TRBD2
CDR3nt: TGTGCCAGCAGTTTCGTCAGCGGGGGATCTGGGGCCAACGTCCTGACTTTC
CDR3aa: CASSFVSGGSGANVLTF

v_gene: TRBV28
j_gene: TRBJ1-6
abundance: -
d_gene: -
CDR3nt: TGTGCCAGCAGTTTCTCGGGACAACTCTCCTATAATTCACCCCTCCACTTT
CDR3aa: CASSFSGQLSYNSPLHF

v_gene: TRBV12-3/TRBV12-4
j_gene: TRBJ1-2
abundance: -
d_gene: -
CDR3nt: TGTGCCAGCAGTGTGGACAGAATCTATGGCTACACCTTC
CDR3aa: CASSVDRIYGYTF

v_gene: TRBV3-1/TRBV3-2
j_gene: TRBJ2-1
abundance: -
d_gene: TRBD2
CDR3nt: TGTGCCAGCAGCCAACGTAACCCGAGCCGGCAGCGGGAGTTGTACAATGAGCAGTTCTTC
CDR3aa: CASSQRNPSRQRELYNEQFF

v_gene: TRBV19
j_gene: TRBJ2-1
abundance: -
d_gene: TRBD1
CDR3nt: TGTGCCAGTAGTATGGACAGGGGAAATGAGCAGTTCTTC
CDR3aa: CASSMDRGNEQFF

v_gene: TRBV3-1/TRBV3-2
j_gene: TRBJ2-3
abundance: -
d_gene: TRBD2
CDR3nt: TGTGCCAGCAGCCCCCGAATCCCGGGACTAGCGGGAGTCGGTACGCAGTATTTT
CDR3aa: CASSPRIPGLAGVGTQYF

v_gene: TRBV4-3
j_gene: TRBJ1-2
abundance: -
d_gene: TRBD1
CDR3nt: TGCGCCAGCAGCGATGGGACAGACAATCCCCGTCCATATGGCTACACCTTC
CDR3aa: CASSDGTDNPRPYGYTF

v_gene: TRBV6-5
j_gene: TRBJ2-1
abundance: -
d_gene: -
CDR3nt: TGTGCCAGCAAGACTCGTACCAATGAGCAGTTCTTC
CDR3aa: CASKTRTNEQFF

v_gene: TRBV5-1
j_gene: TRBJ2-7
abundance: -
d_gene: -
CDR3nt: TGCGCCAGCAGCATAAAACCCAGCGCGGAAACCTACGAGCAGTACTTC
CDR3aa: CASSIKPSAETYEQYF

v_gene: TRBV11-2
j_gene: TRBJ1-4
abundance: -
d_gene: -
CDR3nt: TGTGCCAGCAGCGATACAGGGCCCACTAATGAAAAACTGTTTTTT
CDR3aa: CASSDTGPTNEKLFF

v_gene: TRBV25-1
j_gene: TRBJ1-1
abundance: -
d_gene: -
CDR3nt: TGTGCCAGCAGTGAATATCGAGCGTCTGGAGCTTTCTTT
CDR3aa: CASSEYRASGAFF

v_gene: TRBV9
j_gene: TRBJ1-2
abundance: -
d_gene: TRBD1
CDR3nt: TGTGCCAGCAGCGTAGCCCCCGGGACAGGGTCCTATGGCTACACCTTC
CDR3aa: CASSVAPGTGSYGYTF

v_gene: TRBV7-9
j_gene: TRBJ1-3
abundance: few
d_gene: -
CDR3nt: TGTGCCAGCAGCTGGCGTCAGGGCTCTGGAAACACCATATATTTT
CDR3aa: CASSWRQGSGNTIYF

v_gene: TRBV18
j_gene: TRBJ1-2
abundance: once
d_gene: -
CDR3nt: TGTGCCAGCTCATCCTTTCAGGGAAGGGATGGCTACACCTTC
CDR3aa: CASSSFQGRDGYTF

v_gene: TRBV7-8
j_gene: TRBJ2-3
abundance: once
d_gene: TRBD2
CDR3nt: TGTGCCAGCAGCTTAAAGGTCGGACTAGCGGGCTTTTATAACCCTAGCACAGATACGCAGTATTTT
CDR3aa: CASSLKVGLAGFYNPSTDTQYF

v_gene: TRBV28
j_gene: TRBJ2-1
abundance: -
d_gene: -
CDR3nt: TGTGCCAGCAGTTGGTCAGATGAGCAGTTCTTC
CDR3aa: CASSWSDEQFF

v_gene: TRBV5-1
j_gene: TRBJ2-4
abundance: -
d_gene: -
CDR3nt: TGCGCCAGCAGCGATGACAGAACGCTAGCCAAAAACATTCAGTACTTC
CDR3aa: CASSDDRTLAKNIQYF

v_gene: TRBV24-1
j_gene: TRBJ1-1
abundance: -
d_gene: TRBD1
CDR3nt: TGTGCCACCAGTGATATACAGGGGACTGAAGCTTTCTTT
CDR3aa: CATSDIQGTEAFF

v_gene: TRBV7-2
j_gene: TRBJ1-2
abundance: -
d_gene: -
CDR3nt: TGTGCCAGCAGCTTAGGTACAGAGAAAAACTATGGCTACACCTTC
CDR3aa: CASSLGTEKNYGYTF

v_gene: TRBV15
j_gene: TRBJ2-7
abundance: -
d_gene: TRBD1
CDR3nt: TGTGCCACCAGATTCGGACAGGGGCACTACGAGCAGTACTTC
CDR3aa: CATRFGQGHYEQYF

v_gene: TRBV4-2
j_gene: TRBJ2-3
abundance: -
d_gene: -
CDR3nt: TGTGCCAGCACCCGTGACCAGGCCACAGATACGCAGTATTTT
CDR3aa: CASTRDQATDTQYF

v_gene: TRBV27
j_gene: TRBJ1-5
abundance: -
d_gene: -
CDR3nt: TGTGCCAGCAGTAATTCTGATCAGCCCCAGCATTTT
CDR3aa: CASSNSDQPQHF

v_gene: TRBV3-1/TRBV3-2
j_gene: TRBJ1-1
abundance: -
d_gene: TRBD1
CDR3nt: TGTGCCAGCAGCCCGCAGGACAGGATGAACACTGAAGCTTTCTTT
CDR3aa: CASSPQDRMNTEAFF

v_gene: TRBV27
j_gene: TRBJ1-1
abundance: -
d_gene: -
CDR3nt: TGTGCCAGCAGTTTATCGTATTATGCAGTGGGGGAGGACACTGAAGCTTTCTTT
CDR3aa: CASSLSYYAVGEDTEAFF

v_gene: TRBV4-2
j_gene: TRBJ2-3
abundance: -
d_gene: TRBD2
CDR3nt: TGTGCCAGCAGCTCGGGACTAGCGGGGGGCCCTAGCACAGATACGCAGTATTTT
CDR3aa: CASSSGLAGGPSTDTQYF

v_gene: TRBV24-1
j_gene: TRBJ1-2
abundance: -
d_gene: -
CDR3nt: TGTGCCACCAGTGACTTTCGAGCAGGCTACACCTTC
CDR3aa: CATSDFRAGYTF

v_gene: TRBV6-2/TRBV6-3
j_gene: TRBJ2-5
abundance: -
d_gene: TRBD1
CDR3nt: TGTGCCAGCAGTCCGACAGGGTTCGGGGAGACCCAGTACTTC
CDR3aa: CASSPTGFGETQYF

v_gene: TRBV14
j_gene: TRBJ1-2
abundance: -
d_gene: -
CDR3nt: TGTGCCAGCAGCCAAACCCAGACTAACTATGGCTACACCTTC
CDR3aa: CASSQTQTNYGYTF

v_gene: TRBV2
j_gene: TRBJ2-3
abundance: -
d_gene: TRBD1
CDR3nt: TGTGCCAGCAGATTGACAGGGCTTTTTCTCACAGATACGCAGTATTTT
CDR3aa: CASRLTGLFLTDTQYF

v_gene: TRBV3-1/TRBV3-2
j_gene: TRBJ1-2
abundance: -
d_gene: TRBD1
CDR3nt: TGTGCCAGCAGCCTGTGGGACAGGGGGCTTGGCTACACCTTC
CDR3aa: CASSLWDRGLGYTF

v_gene: TRBV7-8
j_gene: TRBJ1-1
abundance: -
d_gene: -
CDR3nt: TGTGCCAGCAGCTTAGCCCTTCGGTTGAACACTGAAGCTTTCTTT
CDR3aa: CASSLALRLNTEAFF